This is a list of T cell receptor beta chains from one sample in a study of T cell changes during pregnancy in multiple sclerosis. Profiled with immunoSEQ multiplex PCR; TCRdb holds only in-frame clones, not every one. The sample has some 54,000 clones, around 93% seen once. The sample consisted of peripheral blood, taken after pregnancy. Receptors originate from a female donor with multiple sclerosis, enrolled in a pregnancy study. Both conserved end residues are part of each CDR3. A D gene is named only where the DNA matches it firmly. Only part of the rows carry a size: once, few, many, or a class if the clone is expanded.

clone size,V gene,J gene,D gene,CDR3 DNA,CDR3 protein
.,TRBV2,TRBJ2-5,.,TGTGCCAGCCATCAGCGGAGGAACCAAGAGACCCAGTACTTC,CASHQRRNQETQYF
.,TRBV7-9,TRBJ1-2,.,TGTGCCAGCAGCTTGAGTATCGACAGAAACTATGGCTACACCTTC,CASSLSIDRNYGYTF
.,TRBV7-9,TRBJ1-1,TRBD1,TGTGCCAGCAGACATCGACAGGGGGGTTCGAACACTGAAGCTTTCTTT,CASRHRQGGSNTEAFF
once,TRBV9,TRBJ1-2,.,TGTGCCAGCAGCCCCATTACAGGGAACTATGGCTACACCTTC,CASSPITGNYGYTF
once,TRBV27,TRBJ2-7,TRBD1,TGTGCCAGCAGTCCATACCCCCCGTACAGGGGGACCTACGAGCAGTACTTC,CASSPYPPYRGTYEQYF
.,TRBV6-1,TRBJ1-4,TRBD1,TGTGCCAGCAGGGCCCCGGACAGGGGCATGAAAAAACTGTTTTTT,CASRAPDRGMKKLFF
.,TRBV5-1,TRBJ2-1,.,TGCGCCAGCAGCCCAAGCAAAAACGAACTTCCCGGGAATGAGCAGTTCTTC,CASSPSKNELPGNEQFF
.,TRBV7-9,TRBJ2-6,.,TGTGCCAGCAGCTTAGTGGTTCGGACACCAACCTGGGCCAACGTCCTGACTTTC,CASSLVVRTPTWANVLTF
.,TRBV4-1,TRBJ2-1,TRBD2,TGCGCCAGCAGCCAAGGGACTAGCGGGAACAATGAGCAGTTCTTC,CASSQGTSGNNEQFF
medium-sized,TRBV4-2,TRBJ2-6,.,TGTGCCAGCAGCCAGGACAACTCTGGGGCCAACGTCCTGACTTTC,CASSQDNSGANVLTF
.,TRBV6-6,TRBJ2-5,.,TGTGCCAGCAGTTCCGGGGGAATTGGGTCGGAGACCCAGTACTTC,CASSSGGIGSETQYF
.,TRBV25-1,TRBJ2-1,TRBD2,TGTGCCAGCAGGGCTAGCGGGAGCTTGGATGAGCAGTTCTTC,CASRASGSLDEQFF
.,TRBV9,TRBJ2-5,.,TGTGCCAGCAGCGTAGGTCTAGATGGGACCCAGTACTTC,CASSVGLDGTQYF
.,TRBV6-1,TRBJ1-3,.,TGTGCCAGCAGGGGTGGGAGCAACTCTGGAAACACCATATATTTT,CASRGGSNSGNTIYF
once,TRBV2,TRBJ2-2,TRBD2,TGTGCCAGCAGTGAGCGGGGGGCCCCCGGGGAGCTGTTTTTT,CASSERGAPGELFF
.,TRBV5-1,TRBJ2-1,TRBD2,TGCGCCAGCAGTACTAGCGGGCAAAACAATGAGCAGTTCTTC,CASSTSGQNNEQFF
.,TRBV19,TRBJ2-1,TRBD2,TGTGCCAGTAGGATAGCGGGAGAGGTGTACAATGAGCAGTTCTTC,CASRIAGEVYNEQFF
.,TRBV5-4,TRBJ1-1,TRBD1,TGTGCCAGCAGTTGGGACAGGGGAATGAACACTGAAGCTTTCTTT,CASSWDRGMNTEAFF
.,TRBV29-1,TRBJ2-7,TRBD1,TGCAGCGTTGCCGGACAGGGGGCTCTCGAGCAGTACTTC,CSVAGQGALEQYF
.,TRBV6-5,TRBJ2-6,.,TGTGCCACCGCCCCACTTGGGGCCAACGTCCTGACTTTC,CATAPLGANVLTF
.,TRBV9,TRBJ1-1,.,TGTGCCAGCAGCGTAGGTACATCCGCTGAAGCTTTCTTT,CASSVGTSAEAFF
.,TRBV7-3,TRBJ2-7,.,TGTGCCAGCAGCTTAACTCCGCTAGGTGTCGAGCAGTACTTC,CASSLTPLGVEQYF
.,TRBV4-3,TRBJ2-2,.,TGCGCCAGCAGCCAAGATCGTCAGGGGCCCGGGGAGCTGTTTTTT,CASSQDRQGPGELFF
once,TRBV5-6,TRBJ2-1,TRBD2,TGTGCCAGCAGCAAGTTGGCCCTAGCGGGAGTCACCTACAATGAGCAGTTCTTC,CASSKLALAGVTYNEQFF
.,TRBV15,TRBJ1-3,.,TGTGCCACCAGCTTTTCCCTCAACAGGCGAAGCTCTGGAAACACCATATATTTT,CATSFSLNRRSSGNTIYF
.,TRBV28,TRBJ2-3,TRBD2,TGTGCCAGCAGTCGGCGGGAGTCGGGCACAGATACGCAGTATTTT,CASSRRESGTDTQYF
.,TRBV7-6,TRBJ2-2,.,TGTGCCAGCAGTCGAACCGGGACTCCGAACACCGGGGAGCTGTTTTTT,CASSRTGTPNTGELFF
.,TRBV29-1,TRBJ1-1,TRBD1,TGCAGCTCCTCTACAGGGGTAAACACTGAAGCTTTCTTT,CSSSTGVNTEAFF
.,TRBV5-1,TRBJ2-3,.,TGCGCCAGCAGCTTGGGGGCCCCCCGGGATACGCAGTATTTT,CASSLGAPRDTQYF
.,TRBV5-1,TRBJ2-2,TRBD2,TGCGCCAGCAGCCTTGCCCGAAGCGGGACGGGCACCGGGGAGCTGTTTTTT,CASSLARSGTGTGELFF
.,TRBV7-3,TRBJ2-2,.,TGTGCCAGCAGCCCTACTAACACCGGGGAGCTGTTTTTT,CASSPTNTGELFF
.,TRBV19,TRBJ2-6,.,TGTGCCAGTAGTGTGGGAGACAGGTCTGGGGCCAACGTCCTGACTTTC,CASSVGDRSGANVLTF
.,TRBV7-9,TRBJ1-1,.,TGTGCCAGCAGCGGATGGACTCGTCAAGGGAACACTGAAGCTTTCTTT,CASSGWTRQGNTEAFF
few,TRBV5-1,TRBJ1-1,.,TGCGCCAGCAGTCTGGACAACATGAACACTGAAGCTTTCTTT,CASSLDNMNTEAFF
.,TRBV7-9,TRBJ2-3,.,TGTGCCAGCAGCTTAGTAGTGGGCCTAGCCACAGATACGCAGTATTTT,CASSLVVGLATDTQYF
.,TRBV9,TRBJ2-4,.,TGTGCCAGCGGAGACCCCTTCGGCATTCAGTACTTC,CASGDPFGIQYF
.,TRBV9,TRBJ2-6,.,TGTGCCAGCAGCGTAGCCAGGTCCAACGTCCTGACTTTC,CASSVARSNVLTF
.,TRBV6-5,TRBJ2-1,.,TGTGCCAGCAGTCCTGACAGTTACAATGAGCAGTTCTTC,CASSPDSYNEQFF
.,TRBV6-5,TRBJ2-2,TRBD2,TGTGCCAGCAGTTACTCGAGCGGGATAAACACCGGGGAGCTGTTTTTT,CASSYSSGINTGELFF
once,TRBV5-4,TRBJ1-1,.,TGTGCCAGCTCCTCCACTTGGAACACTGAAGCTTTCTTT,CASSSTWNTEAFF
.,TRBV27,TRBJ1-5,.,TGTGCCAGCAGTAGTTTGGGGCTGGGCAATCAGCCCCAGCATTTT,CASSSLGLGNQPQHF
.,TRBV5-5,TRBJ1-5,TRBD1,TGTGCCAGCAGCTTGGATACGGACAGGGTGGTCCAGCCCCAGCATTTT,CASSLDTDRVVQPQHF
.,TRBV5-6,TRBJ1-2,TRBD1,TGTGCCAGCCAGGGGGACAGGGGGAACTATGGCTACACCTTC,CASQGDRGNYGYTF
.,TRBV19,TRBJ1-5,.,TGTGCCAGTAGTATTCTAGTGGTGGGCAATCAGCCCCAGCATTTT,CASSILVVGNQPQHF
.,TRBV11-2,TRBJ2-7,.,TGTGCCAGCAGCTTAGATCCGGGAGAGACCTACGAGCAGTACTTC,CASSLDPGETYEQYF
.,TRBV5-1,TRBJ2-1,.,TGCGCCAGCAGCGACCCTAGCGCCGTCCTCAATGAGCAGTTCTTC,CASSDPSAVLNEQFF
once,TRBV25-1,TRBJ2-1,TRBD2,TGTGCCAGCAGTGATGACCCCCAGCTAGCGGGAGGGTACAATGAGCAGTTCTTC,CASSDDPQLAGGYNEQFF
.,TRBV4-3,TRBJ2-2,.,TGCGCCAGCAGCCCAGGGAACACCGGGGAGCTGTTTTTT,CASSPGNTGELFF
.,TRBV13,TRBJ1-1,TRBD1,TGTGCCAGCAGCCTCGGACAGGGTACTGAAGCTTTCTTT,CASSLGQGTEAFF
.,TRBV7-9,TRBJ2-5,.,TGTGCCAGTACTGAGCGGACCTCCCGGGAGACCCAGTACTTC,CASTERTSRETQYF
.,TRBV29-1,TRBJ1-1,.,TGCAGCGTTGAAGGAGGATTGGGTCTGGGCACTGAAGCTTTCTTT,CSVEGGLGLGTEAFF
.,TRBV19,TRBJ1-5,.,TGTGCCAGTATGGGGGGGGCGGCTCAGCCCCAGCATTTT,CASMGGAAQPQHF
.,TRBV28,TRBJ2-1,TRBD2,TGTGCCAGCAGTTTTACTAGCGGGAGTCGGAATGAGCAGTTCTTC,CASSFTSGSRNEQFF
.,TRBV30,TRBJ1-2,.,TGTGCCTGGAGTACAGGGCTAGCTAACTATGGCTACACCTTC,CAWSTGLANYGYTF
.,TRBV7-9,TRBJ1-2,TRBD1,TGTGCCAGCAGCTTAGCGACAGGGTTCGGGAGTGGCTACACCTTC,CASSLATGFGSGYTF
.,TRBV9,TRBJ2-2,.,TGTGCCAGCAGCGAACACCCAGGGGCGCGGGTCACCGGGGAGCTGTTTTTT,CASSEHPGARVTGELFF
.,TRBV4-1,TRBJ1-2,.,TGCGCCAGCAGCCAGTCGACTACTACCTCCTATGGCTACACCTTC,CASSQSTTTSYGYTF
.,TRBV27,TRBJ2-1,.,TGTGCCAGCAGTTCAATTTCTGCTAGCAGGGAGCAGTTCTTC,CASSSISASREQFF
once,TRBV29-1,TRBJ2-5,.,TGCAGCGTTGAACCGGCGATATCTAAAGAGGCCCAGTACTTC,CSVEPAISKEAQYF